This T cell receptor beta chain came from a study of OX40 agonist ivuxolimab in advanced cancers. Findings and limits, study-wide: In CD8+ T cells, expanded clones were on average more numerous than in CD4+.

The germline V gene has CDR1 MNHEY and CDR2 SMNVEV (reference sequence). After removal of 0 bases from V and 0 bases from J, the junction contained 2 bases not matched to a gene. There are 16 residues in the CDR3. The protocol was immunoSEQ multiplex PCR, while the TCRdb copy is restricted to in-frame clones and leaves out a portion. The sample has approximately 49,000 clones; around four fifths are singletons. On this clone: Its antigen is still unknown.

Source: CD4+ or CD8+ T cells sorted from blood, taken in a trial of the OX40 agonist ivuxolimab. The rearrangement uses TRBV27 and TRBJ2-1; TRBD2 aligns across 7 bases. This sequence was found in an adult with an advanced solid tumor such as melanoma, head and neck, liver or kidney cancer. CDR3 sequence reads: CASSLSRGGSYNEQFF. The CDR3 nucleotides read TGTGCCAGCAGTTTATCTCGCGGGGGCTCCTACAATGAGCAGTTCTTC.